This T cell receptor beta chain was found in a study of patients and donors after allogeneic stem cell transplantation. MiXCR, applied by TCRdb to the RT-PCR reads, yields one record per CDR3 protein. The data contain tens of thousands of distinct CDR3 sequences, less than 5% of them singletons. Ten or more counts support this clonotype. The junction and the germline gene differ at one end; a read error may be behind it. The CDR3 loop spans 15 amino acids. In germline, CDR1 is SGHTA, CDR2 FQGNSA. This receptor was obtained from a human donor who was either an allogeneic HSCT recipient or a stem cell or donor lymphocyte infusion donor (not recorded which). It is not recorded whose cells these are; they may come from a transplant donor. Sequenced: blood, either unsorted or a sorted T cell fraction (not recorded which). This chain links TRBV7-2 with TRBJ2-2; D unclear. The CDR3 reads CASSLSQTNAGELFF. The CDR3 region has the DNA TGTGCCAGCAGCTTGTCACAGACGAACGCCGGGGAGCTGTTTTTT.